A selection of T cell receptor beta chains follows, all from one sample in a study of T cell changes during pregnancy in multiple sclerosis. Clones were read by immunoSEQ multiplex PCR, and TCRdb kept only the in-frame ones, dropping some. The data show some 17,000 clones, with approximately 88% seen just once and roughly 13% held by the top ten. Sample: CD8+ T cells from peripheral blood mononuclear cells, taken after pregnancy. These receptors were taken from a female donor in good health, enrolled as a control in a pregnancy study. CDR3s include the opening cysteine and the closing phenylalanine or tryptophan. D genes are given only for firm matches. Size is omitted from some rows. Given values are once, few, many or a class for expanded clones.

NA	TRBJ2-7	TRBV4-1	17	TRBD2	TGCGCCAGCAGCCAAGGACTAGCGGAAGATAAATCCTACGAGCAGTACTTC	CASSQGLAEDKSYEQYF
NA	TRBJ1-3	TRBV7-8	17	NA	TGTGCCAGCAGCTTAGTGGATATCCGGGTAGCAGGAAACACCATATATTTT	CASSLVDIRVAGNTIYF
NA	TRBJ1-4	TRBV2	18	TRBD1	TGTGCCAGCAGTGGTCGCCCCGGGACAGGTACCTCAAATGAAAAACTGTTTTTT	CASSGRPGTGTSNEKLFF
NA	TRBJ1-2	TRBV5-1	15	TRBD1	TGCGCCAGCAGTTTTACAGGGGTTGAGGGCGATGGCTACACCTTC	CASSFTGVEGDGYTF
NA	TRBJ2-3	TRBV28	16	NA	TGTGCCAGCAGTTTAGGCCTAGCGACTAGCACAGATACGCAGTATTTT	CASSLGLATSTDTQYF
NA	TRBJ1-1	TRBV6-6	13	TRBD1	TGTGCCAGCAGATCCGGGACAGTAACTGAAGCTTTCTTT	CASRSGTVTEAFF
NA	TRBJ1-3	TRBV9	17	NA	TGTGCCAGCAGCGTAACCTGGGAGGACTCCTCTGGAAACACCATATATTTT	CASSVTWEDSSGNTIYF
NA	TRBJ2-7	TRBV4-1	15	NA	TGCGCCAGCAGCCAAGGAGGGATCCCGGACTACGAGCAGTACTTC	CASSQGGIPDYEQYF
few	TRBJ2-7	TRBV6-4	15	TRBD2	TGTGCCAGCAGTGCCACTAGCGGGGCACCCTACGAGCAGTACTTC	CASSATSGAPYEQYF
NA	TRBJ1-5	TRBV21-1	18	NA	TGTGCCAGCAGCAAAATTCAGGAAGGGACAGGGGGCAATCAGCCCCAGCATTTT	CASSKIQEGTGGNQPQHF
NA	TRBJ1-2	TRBV4-1	15	TRBD1	TGCGCCAGCAGCCAGGGATCGACAGGGATCTATGGCTACACCTTC	CASSQGSTGIYGYTF
NA	TRBJ2-7	TRBV14	18	TRBD1	TGTGCCAGCAGCCTTTTCCACCGGGACAGGGGCCCTCCCTACGAGCAGTACTTC	CASSLFHRDRGPPYEQYF
NA	TRBJ2-1	TRBV5-4	16	TRBD1	TGTGCCAGCAGCCTACCGGGACAGAGCTCCTACAATGAGCAGTTCTTC	CASSLPGQSSYNEQFF
NA	TRBJ2-1	TRBV29-1	14	NA	TGCAGCGTTGGAGCCGGGAGCTCCTACAATGAGCAGTTCTTC	CSVGAGSSYNEQFF
NA	TRBJ2-5	TRBV27	15	NA	TGTGCCAGCAGTTGGTCGTTGGGCAAGCAAGAGACCCAGTACTTC	CASSWSLGKQETQYF
NA	TRBJ2-5	TRBV7-9	13	NA	TGTGCCAGCAGCTTAATAGCAGAAGAGACCCAGTACTTC	CASSLIAEETQYF
NA	TRBJ2-1	TRBV5-6	18	TRBD2	TGTGCCAGCAGGCCGGGACTAGCGGGGCCTTCTACCTACAATGAGCAGTTCTTC	CASRPGLAGPSTYNEQFF
once	TRBJ1-1	TRBV9	15	TRBD1	TGTGCCAGCAGCGTAGACGACAGGGGGGCAACTGAAGCTTTCTTT	CASSVDDRGATEAFF
once	TRBJ2-7	TRBV6-4	15	TRBD2	TGTGCCAGCAGCTTACTAGCGGGAGGTTCCCACGAGCAGTACTTC	CASSLLAGGSHEQYF
NA	TRBJ2-3	TRBV5-6	14	NA	TGTGCCAGCAGCTTGGCGAGTGATACAGATACGCAGTATTTT	CASSLASDTDTQYF
NA	TRBJ1-1	TRBV25-1	12	NA	TGTGCCAGCAGTGAGGCGAACACTGAAGCTTTCTTT	CASSEANTEAFF
NA	TRBJ2-3	TRBV28	15	TRBD1	TGTGCCAGCAGTCCCTGGGACAGGGGCGGGGATACGCAGTATTTT	CASSPWDRGGDTQYF
NA	TRBJ2-1	TRBV4-1	13	NA	TGCGCCAGCAGCCAAGTCGAGAGCAATGAGCAGTTCTTC	CASSQVESNEQFF
NA	TRBJ2-7	TRBV15	17	TRBD2	TGTGCCACCAGCAGAGAAACATATAGCGGGACCCACTACGAGCAGTACTTC	CATSRETYSGTHYEQYF
NA	TRBJ2-7	TRBV27	15	TRBD1	TGTGCCAGCAGTTTAACCGGGACAGGAGAATACGAGCAGTACTTC	CASSLTGTGEYEQYF
NA	TRBJ2-7	TRBV7-9	11	NA	TGTGCCAGCAGCTTCAACTACGAGCAGTACTTC	CASSFNYEQYF
once	TRBJ1-1	TRBV27	15	NA	TGTGCCAGCAGTGCCCGAGCCCAATCGAACACTGAAGCTTTCTTT	CASSARAQSNTEAFF
NA	TRBJ2-7	TRBV27	16	NA	TGTGCCAGCAGTTTGCTCGGACCTAAGGGGTCCTACGAGCAGTACTTC	CASSLLGPKGSYEQYF
once	TRBJ2-7	TRBV6-5	14	NA	TGTGCCAGCAGTCAAGACGGGAGCTCCTACGAGCAGTACTTC	CASSQDGSSYEQYF
NA	TRBJ2-3	TRBV25-1	12	NA	TGTGCCAGCGGGGCAGCGACAGATACGCAGTATTTT	CASGAATDTQYF
NA	TRBJ1-1	TRBV7-9	13	TRBD1	TGTGCCAGCACCATAACAGGGGTCACTGAAGCTTTCTTT	CASTITGVTEAFF
NA	TRBJ1-4	TRBV19	15	NA	TGTGCCAGTAGCCCGGCTGGAGGGTGGGTTGAAAAACTGTTTTTT	CASSPAGGWVEKLFF
NA	TRBJ2-7	TRBV6-5	13	NA	TGTGCCAGCGGACTACAGGTCACCTACGAGCAGTACTTC	CASGLQVTYEQYF
NA	TRBJ2-7	TRBV7-8	14	TRBD1	TGTGCCAGCAGCCCGGGACAGGGGGCCTACGAGCAGTACTTC	CASSPGQGAYEQYF
NA	TRBJ2-2	TRBV7-9	15	TRBD1	TGTGCCAGCAGCTTAGACAGGGGCGCCGGTCGGGAGCTGTTTTTT	CASSLDRGAGRELFF
NA	TRBJ2-7	TRBV28	18	TRBD2	TGTGCCAGCAGCCCTATCGATCTGGACGGGGGGAACTCCTACGAGCAGTACTTC	CASSPIDLDGGNSYEQYF
NA	TRBJ2-7	TRBV6-1	13	TRBD2	TGTGCCAGCAGTTCGACTAGCGGCTACGAGCAGTACTTC	CASSSTSGYEQYF
NA	TRBJ2-2	TRBV27	14	NA	TGTGCCTCATTAGGGAGCTCGAACACCGGGGAGCTGTTTTTT	CASLGSSNTGELFF
NA	TRBJ1-2	TRBV7-8	15	TRBD1	TGTGCCAGCAGCCTATCAGCCGGGACAGGGTTTAGTGGTACCTTC	CASSLSAGTGFSGTF
NA	TRBJ2-7	TRBV5-6	13	NA	TGTGCCAGCAGCTTTCTATCGGGCTACGAGCAGTACTTC	CASSFLSGYEQYF
NA	TRBJ1-2	TRBV12-5	13	TRBD1	TGTGCTAGTGGGGGCGACAGGGGGTATGGCTACACCTTC	CASGGDRGYGYTF
once	TRBJ2-1	TRBV5-4	15	NA	TGTGCCAGCAGCTTGTGGGGCGGGATAGGGAATGAGCAGTTCTTC	CASSLWGGIGNEQFF
NA	TRBJ1-1	TRBV19	14	NA	TGTGCCAGTAGTATGGGGGGTGGGAACACTGAAGCTTTCTTT	CASSMGGGNTEAFF
NA	TRBJ2-1	TRBV6-4	15	TRBD2	TGTGCCAGCAGCTCCGGGACTAGCGGGGGGGAGGCGCAGTTCTTC	CASSSGTSGGEAQFF
NA	TRBJ1-4	TRBV6-1	14	NA	TGTGCCAGCAATCCCCGGACACGGAATGAAAAACTGTTTTTT	CASNPRTRNEKLFF
NA	TRBJ2-3	TRBV28	14	TRBD2	TGTGCCAGCAGTTTGTTAGCGGGGGCGGATACGCAGTATTTT	CASSLLAGADTQYF
NA	TRBJ1-1	TRBV12-5	17	TRBD1	TGTGCTAGTGGTTTGCCCCCAACAGGGGATCCCCGAACTGAAGCTTTCTTT	CASGLPPTGDPRTEAFF
NA	TRBJ2-1	TRBV4-2	16	TRBD2	TGTGCCAGCAGCCAAGGGACTAGCGGGAGCTACAATGAGCAGTTCTTC	CASSQGTSGSYNEQFF
once	TRBJ2-3	TRBV9	16	NA	TGTGCCAGCAGCGCTGAAACAGGGCACAGGACAGATACGCAGTATTTT	CASSAETGHRTDTQYF
NA	TRBJ1-3	TRBV7-8	14	NA	TGTGCCAGCAGTTCACAGGGATTTGGAAACACCATATATTTT	CASSSQGFGNTIYF
NA	TRBJ2-7	TRBV12-5	11	NA	TGTGCTAGTGGGGAGCAGGGTGAGGCGTACTTC	CASGEQGEAYF
NA	TRBJ2-7	TRBV7-9	14	NA	TGTGCCAGCAGCCTAGTAGGGGGTGCCGACGAGCAGTACTTC	CASSLVGGADEQYF
NA	TRBJ2-3	TRBV2	15	NA	TGTGCCAGCAGTGAAGCGCCCAGCGGCACAGATACGCAGTATTTT	CASSEAPSGTDTQYF
NA	TRBJ2-1	TRBV20-1	11	NA	TGCAGTGCTAGAGTCTTTAATGAGCAGTTCTTC	CSARVFNEQFF
NA	TRBJ2-7	TRBV6-1	11	NA	TGTGCCGCTCGATTTACAAAGGAGCAGTACTTC	CAARFTKEQYF
once	TRBJ2-3	TRBV7-6	15	TRBD1	TGTGCCAGCAGCCAATGGACAGGGGGCGCAGATACGCAGTATTTT	CASSQWTGGADTQYF